This TCR beta chain was sequenced in a study of long-term antiretroviral therapy in people with HIV. Across the study: Collection dates of the earliest samples fall about a decade before the 2015 immediate-ART recommendation. Overall study results and limits: ART preceded a rise in diversity that nonetheless stayed lower than in transplant donor controls. Dominance of pre-ART expanded clones persisted, fluctuating and often declining after ART.

Turning to this clone: Antigen: not known.

Each HIV-infected participant was given treatment in the United States. Survey-level resolution applied to immunoSEQ assay v3.0. Sequenced by immunoSEQ multiplex PCR; TCRdb stores in-frame clones only, minus some. This sample has about 35,000 clones; approximately 94% occur once, and the top ten carry 3.6%. This specimen was unsorted PBMCs, taken 4.1 years after starting antiretroviral therapy. This TCR was sampled from a woman in her fifties or sixties with HIV.

CDR3 in amino acids: CASSYTPFGNTIYF. For the CDR3, the DNA is TGTGCCAGCAGTTACACACCGTTTGGAAACACCATATATTTT. This chain links TRBV7-2 with TRBJ1-3; D not resolved. Germline V CDR1 and CDR2: SGHTA, FQGNSA. V lost 6 bases and J lost 3, with 12 bases in between. The CDR3 runs to 14 residues.